The rows below give T cell receptor beta chains drawn from one sample of a study of blood T cell repertoires in COVID-19. Clones were read by immunoSEQ multiplex PCR, and TCRdb kept only the in-frame ones, dropping some. The sample has approximately 160,000 clones, around four fifths seen once. Sequenced input: peripheral blood. The receptors were sampled from a human donor in a cohort sampled during active COVID-19. CDR3s include the opening cysteine and the closing phenylalanine or tryptophan. A D gene is named only where the DNA matches it firmly.

-,TRBJ2-7,TRBV12-5,16,CASGLGVVGGSYEQYF
-,TRBJ1-1,TRBV3-1/TRBV3-2,13,CASSQEGQSEAFF
TRBD1,TRBJ1-1,TRBV6-5,13,CASSYSGQGGAFF
TRBD2,TRBJ2-3,TRBV5-4,15,CASSFSGGAADTQYF
-,TRBJ1-5,TRBV7-2,15,CASSLEGVGNQPQHF
TRBD1,TRBJ2-7,TRBV20-1,15,CSASRTGVRSYEQYF
-,TRBJ1-4,TRBV5-6,14,CASSLGTANEKLFF
TRBD2,TRBJ2-1,TRBV27,17,CASSFRGGHSTYNEQFF
TRBD2,TRBJ2-2,TRBV7-2,14,CASSLVAGAGELFF
-,TRBJ1-3,TRBV7-2,15,CASSPQGTTVDTIYF
TRBD1,TRBJ1-1,TRBV10-3,15,CAISEVPGQFLEAFF
TRBD2,TRBJ2-2,TRBV25-1,14,CASQGHGGTGELFF
TRBD2,TRBJ2-2,TRBV24-1,16,CATSDWGLAATGELFF
-,TRBJ1-5,TRBV9,15,CASSTTGYSNQPQHF
TRBD1,TRBJ2-2,TRBV5-5,14,CASRWGQGTGELFF
-,TRBJ1-3,TRBV11-3,18,CASSLGGEDNHSGNTIYF
-,TRBJ2-2,TRBV24-1,14,CATSALGIPGELFF
-,TRBJ1-2,TRBV27,15,CASLPWGRTDYGYTF
-,TRBJ2-1,TRBV27,16,CASSDTLASEYNEQFF
-,TRBJ2-1,TRBV18,15,CASSPPGLTYNEQFF
TRBD2,TRBJ2-3,TRBV9,19,CASSVGYRGGRGRTDTQYF
TRBD1,TRBJ1-2,TRBV3-1/TRBV3-2,15,CASSHRQGSNYGYTF
TRBD2,TRBJ2-2,TRBV19,19,CASSIGRTGTSGGTGELFF
-,TRBJ2-2,TRBV20-1,14,CSASFSGNTGELFF
-,TRBJ2-7,TRBV7-9,12,CASSPRTYEQYF
TRBD1,TRBJ2-6,TRBV19,17,CASSTSTGLRGANVLTF
-,TRBJ2-7,TRBV7-2,15,CASSLGRGRTYEQYF
-,TRBJ2-1,TRBV5-1,14,CASSPDMTYNEQFF
TRBD1,TRBJ1-2,TRBV6-6,14,CASSHRGTDYGYTF
-,TRBJ1-3,TRBV5-1,13,CASSFGEGNTIYF
-,TRBJ2-7,TRBV7-9,18,CASSPHKIGQGNSYEQYF
-,TRBJ1-2,TRBV28,15,CASSYEGTANYGYTF
TRBD2,TRBJ2-7,TRBV9,15,CASSQTSGGSYEQYF
-,TRBJ1-1,TRBV12-3/TRBV12-4,11,CASFRNTEAFF
-,TRBJ2-7,TRBV7-9,12,CASRGEDYEQYF
TRBD2,TRBJ2-3,TRBV27,16,CASTLAGGFEADTQYF
-,TRBJ2-5,TRBV28,15,CASSFAGVEQETQYF
TRBD1,TRBJ1-5,TRBV19,19,CASSHGGTGGANRNQPQHF
TRBD1,TRBJ1-5,TRBV5-1,15,CASSTTGVPNQPQHF
-,TRBJ1-2,TRBV30,11,CAWSNQYGYTF
-,TRBJ1-2,TRBV10-3,12,CAISENREGYTF
-,TRBJ2-6,TRBV7-8,18,CASRWGPRGPSGANVLTF
TRBD2,TRBJ2-5,TRBV24-1,13,CATSRLAGGTQYF
-,TRBJ1-1,TRBV7-2,14,CASSLAGRNTEAFF
TRBD2,TRBJ2-5,TRBV20-1,14,CSASLGEGRETQYF